This TCR beta chain came from a study of T cells in Graves' hyperthyroidism and ophthalmopathy (dated by TCRdb to about 2019). Background for the entire study: Peripheral blood was collected at initial diagnosis, before any treatment. TCR V-J signatures able to tell the groups apart were searched for in a discovery cohort of 95 or so patients, of whom 40 to 45 had Graves' ophthalmopathy and about 60 had stable Graves' hyperthyroidism. Prospective prediction of ophthalmopathy was tested in an independent validation cohort consisting of some 18 hyperthyroidism patients and some 15 patients who later progressed to ophthalmopathy. For training and testing, the 95 to 100 patients in the discovery cohort were randomly divided in a 7:3 ratio. In addition, the study compared T-cell repertoires in thyroid tissue and in blood from roughly six Graves' hyperthyroidism patients. Once sampling was done, hyperthyroidism patients were given methimazole at a starting dose of 30 mg daily, whereas ophthalmopathy patients were given high-dose intravenous methylprednisolone. The paper reports TCR Vbeta CDR3 sequencing of some 140 peripheral blood samples: some 44 ophthalmopathy, 75 to 80 hyperthyroidism and 17 progressor patients.

V is shortened by 3 bases, J by 1 base, and the region joining them spans 9 bases. Sequences LNHDA (CDR1) and SQIVND (CDR2) are obtained from the germline V gene (reference sequence). The CDR3 sequence holds 15 residues, the cysteine and phenylalanine included. CDR3 DNA only is kept here, 45 bases in frame from base 1. Overall study results and their limits: A 13 V-J signature model separated ophthalmopathy from stable hyperthyroidism, with about 90% sensitivity and about 81% specificity in cross-validation and 80%/75% in testing. Blood samples also contained most of the expanded thyroid clonotypes (frequency above 0.001), which suggests that blood repertoires may reflect thyroid immune responses. Sample size was not statistically predetermined, and blinding of investigators to group allocation was not performed. In validation, the model predicted progression to ophthalmopathy with roughly 70% sensitivity and less than 80% specificity, a median of approximately 6.7 months before onset.

In the case of this clonotype: Its specific antigen is unknown. The input lacks base qualities; no much larger clone sits a single base away.

Stable Graves' hyperthyroidism was defined as the absence of progression to ophthalmopathy over 18 months of follow-up. Hyperthyroidism patients were newly diagnosed, had a disease duration of under 2 months, and were aged 18 to 65 years. Any patient with an uncontrolled infection, another autoimmune disease, pregnancy or lactation was excluded. Diagnoses were established on the basis of clinical symptoms, serum thyroxine and TRAb, thyroid ultrasound, and orbital computed tomography. PBMCs were isolated from more than 8 ml of fresh peripheral blood by Ficoll-Paque density gradient centrifugation. Trizol reagent was used to extract total RNA, and RNA quality was then checked on an Agilent 2100 Bioanalyzer. TCR beta CDR3 regions were amplified from RNA transcripts. The TCR CDR3 was subjected to a first round of RT-PCR using the HTBI primer set and the Qiagen OneStep RT-PCR kit. Libraries were constructed in a second round of multiplex PCR, after which size selection and purification were performed. The libraries were sequenced on an Illumina HiSeq2000 using paired-end 100 bp reads. In the authors' own workflow: SOAPnuke was used to process the raw data, removing reads that contained adapters or uncalled bases, had a mean Phred below 15, or lacked an exact match to the constant primer or identifier. COPE v1.2.5 was used to merge the high-quality paired reads, and each unique nucleotide sequence was defined as a clonotype. Clonotypes were aligned to IMGT TRBV, TRBD and TRBJ reference segments using MiTCR v1.1. The analysis included only V-J combinations with a frequency above 0.0001, which together covered 99% to 99.2% of the repertoires. The TCS score was defined as the ratio of F50 (clonal expansion) to E x V (chaos), calculated using BLOSUM62-based TCRdist between CDR3 peptides within each V-J. Welch's t-statistics and random forest reduced around 550 V-J features to 13, which were used in a naive Bayes classifier (R e1071). The similarity between thyroid and blood repertoires was quantified using the Morisita-Horn index. TCRdb itself trimmed the public reads at Q25 with fastp, ran MiXCR and retained productive beta chains. Every distinct CDR3 protein forms one entry, paired with its most common genes and DNA. The V and J calls shown here were made by TCRdb, not taken from the authors' results. The sample table shows about 840,000 distinct CDR3 sequences, and more than 30% are seen once. The ten largest clonotypes hold roughly 8.3% of the sample.

The sequence joins TRBV19 to TRBJ2-2; the D gene cannot be resolved beyond TRBD1 or TRBD2, each matching 5 bases. Source material: blood. The origin of this receptor is a man aged 18 to 29 with Graves' hyperthyroidism. The DNA is as follows: TGTGCCAGTAGTATTGGGGGACGGAACACCGGGGAGCTGTTTTTT. This yields the protein CASSIGGRNTGELFF.